This T cell receptor beta chain was identified in a study of tumor and adjacent non-tumor tissue in lung cancer. Study-level background: The cohort had approximately 12 adenocarcinoma, a couple of squamous cell and 1 small cell patients. Stage I to III disease affected ten to eleven men and roughly five women aged about 31 to 85. Samples averaged approximately 4.2 million productive TCRbeta reads each.

The sample holds a few counts of this clonotype. Three rounds of nested PCR, following a modified ARM-PCR protocol, produced the TCRbeta library. From the multiplex PCR reads, TCRdb called clonotypes with MiXCR, one entry per CDR3 protein. The sample records more than 75,000 distinct CDR3 sequences, 80% being singletons. Germline V lookup: CDR1 KGHSH, CDR2 LQKENI. The CDR3 spans 14 residues. The trim removed 5 bases at V and 6 bases at J, leaving 7 bases unmatched. RNA was extracted from bulk tissue without any cell sorting. Distant lung tissue was collected more than 3 cm away from the tumor edge. The sample comprised distant non-tumor lung tissue. This clonotype originated in a man in his 60s with small cell lung cancer. V is TRBV18 and J is TRBJ1-5, with TRBD1 identical over 7 bases. The CDR3 protein is CASSSQGFGQPQHF. The CDR3 DNA reads as TGTGCCAGCTCATCACAGGGGTTTGGTCAGCCCCAGCATTTT. Drawing the rest from reference TRBV18 and TRBJ1-5, the complete variable domain is NAGVMQNPRHLVRRRGQEARLRCSPMKGHSHVYWYRQLPEEGLKFMVYLQKENIIDESGMPKERFSAEFPKEGPSILRIQQVVRGDSAAYFCASSSQGFGQPQHFGDGTRLSIL.